What follows are 2 T cell receptor beta chains derived from one specimen sequenced in a study of shared clonotypes between healthy human individuals (TCRdb year 2020). Receptor amplification or capture employed the immunoSEQ multiplex PCR assay. TCRdb retrieved this table from immuneACCESS and kept in-frame rearrangements only. Not all clones are present; in checked studies, unresolved V genes account for under half, and no reason is known for the remainder. The sample records about 770,000 clones, over 55% of which are singletons. The ten most abundant clones make up over 1.5% of the sample. The specimen sequenced was memory CD4+ T cells sorted from blood. The cell subset or site label on this specimen signifies: CD45RA-negative fraction. These TCRs come from a woman aged 25 to 39 in good health.

The chain joins TRBV29-1 to TRBJ2-1; TRBD2 aligns across 10 bases. Germline CDR1 is SQVTM and CDR2 is ANQGSEA. V shed 8 bases, J shed 3 bases, and the junction held 10 bases outside the gene matches. The CDR3 is made up of 15 amino acids. The CDR3 DNA follows: TGCAGCTACCCTCCCTCTAGCGGGAGCTACAATGAGCAGTTCTTC. Protein: CSYPPSSGSYNEQFF.

The rearrangement joins TRBV11-3 to TRBJ2-7; 9 bases are shared with TRBD2. The CDR3 is 13 residues long. CDR1 is SGHNT, CDR2 YENEEA, per germline. With V trimmed by 6 bases and J by 2 bases, 2 bases remained unmatched. This CDR3 reads CASRLAGTYEQYF. Written as DNA, the CDR3 is TGTGCCAGCAGGCTAGCGGGAACCTACGAGCAGTACTTC.